This TCR beta chain was observed in a study of cytotoxic CD8 clonotypes in ibrutinib-treated CLL. This clone has just one count. V lost 2 bases to trimming and J lost 6 bases, with 9 bases between them. The CDR3 spans 13 residues. Germline V gene lookup returns CDR1 ENHRY and CDR2 SYGVKD. TCRdb keeps only in-frame clones here, not all; method: immunoSEQ multiplex PCR. The sample includes 200,000 to 250,000 clones, about three quarters seen only once; the top ten take approximately 15%. The sequencing used PBMCs, collected after 24 months of ibrutinib treatment. The V and J genes are TRBV10-3 and TRBJ2-3, with D uncertain. This TCR derives from a human donor with chronic lymphocytic leukemia. In DNA, the CDR3 is TGTGCCATCAGTGAGCCACCCCCCGATACGCAGTATTTT. Protein: CAISEPPPDTQYF.